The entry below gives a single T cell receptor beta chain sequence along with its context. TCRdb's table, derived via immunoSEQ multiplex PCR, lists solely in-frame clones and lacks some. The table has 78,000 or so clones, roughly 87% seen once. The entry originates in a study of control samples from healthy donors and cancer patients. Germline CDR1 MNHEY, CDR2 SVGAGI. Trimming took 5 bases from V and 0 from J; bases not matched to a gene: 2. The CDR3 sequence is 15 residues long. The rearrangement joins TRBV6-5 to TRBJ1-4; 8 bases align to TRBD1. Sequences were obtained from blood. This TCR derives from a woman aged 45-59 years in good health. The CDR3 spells CASSIQGATNEKLFF. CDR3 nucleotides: TGTGCCAGCAGTATACAGGGGGCAACTAATGAAAAACTGTTTTTT.